The clone carrying this TCR beta chain was seen just once. A much larger clone differs from this one at a single base, so this may be a read error. These data originate in a study of blood T cells in healthy people across ages. Study summary: Through template switching, about one barcoded beta molecule was captured per two T cells, as measured in model experiments.

With each sample, at least 5 micrograms of total RNA were extracted. V was trimmed by 3 bases and J by 5 bases, leaving 7 bases between them. CDR3 length: 12 residues. Germline CDR1 ENHRY, CDR2 SYGVKD. A second about 6 to 11 cycle PCR used barcoded and J-beta primers. A single record per CDR3 protein comes from TCRdb applying MiXCR to the 5' RACE reads. The sample shows about 930,000 distinct CDR3 sequences, 29% of them seen only once. The sample was also reused in another study, on T cells of mothers and their children. That work states: Similar thymic selection effects on TCR recombination output appear in pairs, both related and unrelated.

The clonotype was recovered from a woman aged 40 to 50 in good health. The V gene is TRBV10-3, the J gene TRBJ2-5; D is undetermined. Sequencing was done on a sample of blood. The CDR3 loop is CAISDRTETQYF. The CDR3 DNA follows: TGTGCCATCAGTGATAGGACGGAGACCCAGTACTTC.